This passage covers 21 T cell receptor beta chains from one sample sequenced in a study of glioma-infiltrating T cells. TCR alpha and beta CDR3 regions were amplified from RNA using iRepertoire nested multiplex PCR. In TCRdb, the multiplex PCR reads were re-called with MiXCR into one record per CDR3 protein. The table has 400,000 or so distinct CDR3 sequences, less than 50% seen once. Material for sequencing was glioma tissue, nonneoplastic brain tissue, or PBMCs (not recorded which). The receptor set was obtained from a human donor with low-grade glioma or glioblastoma, undergoing nonglioma brain surgery, or in good health (not recorded which).

The chain links TRBV29-1 to TRBJ2-7; 7 nucleotides match TRBD1. V shed 7 bases and J 2 bases; nucleotides not matched to a gene: 11. This CDR3 is built from 14 residues. Germline V lookup: CDR1 SQVTM, CDR2 ANQGSEA. The CDR3 DNA reads as TGCAGCGCCGGGGCGAGACAGGGCCCCTACGAGCAGTACTTC. Translation gives CSAGARQGPYEQYF.

The chain is built from TRBV7-9 and TRBJ2-5; tentative D call: TRBD2 (5 bases). The CDR3 runs 14 residues. Trimming took 3 bases from V and 2 from J, leaving 10 bases between them. Germline CDR1 is SEHNR and CDR2 is FQNEAQ (reference sequence). CDR3 residues: CASSLEADQETQYF. The CDR3 DNA sequence: TGTGCCAGCAGCTTGGAGGCAGATCAAGAGACCCAGTACTTC.

The chain joins TRBV28 to TRBJ2-1; either TRBD1 or TRBD2 may fit D (5 bases each). Trimming took 4 bases from V and 4 from J, leaving 20 bases between them. Germline CDR1 reads MDHEN; CDR2 reads SYDVKM. This CDR3 is built from 17 residues. The CDR3 DNA follows: TGTGCCAGCAGTTCCCCGGGTGTCTGGGGACCATACAATGAGCAGTTCTTC. Amino acids: CASSSPGVWGPYNEQFF. Full variable domain (outside the CDR3, taken from reference TRBV28 and TRBJ2-1): DVKVTQSSRYLVKRTGEKVFLECVQDMDHENMFWYRQDPGLGLRLIYFSYDVKMKEKGDIPEGYSVSREKKERFSLILESASTNQTSMYLCASSSPGVWGPYNEQFFGPGTRLTVL.

This clonotype was recorded once. The chain is built from TRBV7-2 and TRBJ1-2, with D perhaps TRBD1 (5 bases). CDR1 is SGHTA and CDR2 is FQGNSA in the germline V gene. The CDR3 is 14 amino acids. Trimming left V 3 bases short and J 4 bases short, with 12 bases between. The CDR3 here is CASSFLTESYGYTF. The CDR3 DNA reads TGTGCCAGCAGCTTTTTGACAGAGAGCTATGGCTACACCTTC.

The chain's CDR3 is CSVGASGTNEKLFF. CDR3 nucleotide sequence: TGCAGCGTTGGGGCATCGGGAACTAATGAAAAACTGTTTTTT. The chain is built from TRBV29-1 and TRBJ1-4; no firm D call. The CDR3 contains 14 residues. Germline V lookup: CDR1 SQVTM, CDR2 ANQGSEA. Trimming pared 4 bases from V and 1 base from J, leaving 10 bases between.

The chain links TRBV28 to TRBJ1-2; D call uncertain. V lost 6 bases and J 7 bases, leaving 9 bases between the germline ends. Germline CDR1 is MDHEN and CDR2 is SYDVKM. The CDR3 covers 11 residues. CDR3 region: CASSGLCGYTF. As DNA, the CDR3 is TGTGCCAGCAGCGGTCTTTGTGGCTACACCTTC.

The gene calls are TRBV20-1 and TRBJ2-1; D might be TRBD1 or TRBD2, each matching 5 bases. The CDR3 sequence is 14 residues long. Trimming cost V 6 bases and J 7 bases, with 19 bases left between them. The V gene's germline CDR1 is DFQATT and CDR2 SNEGSKA (reference sequence). The chain's CDR3 is CSAGEGFTLNEQFF. The CDR3, as DNA: TGCAGTGCGGGTGAGGGGTTCACTTTGAATGAGCAGTTCTTC.

This chain joins TRBV20-1 and TRBJ2-3, with TRBD2 identical over 9 bases. There are 14 residues in the CDR3. Germline V CDR1 and CDR2: DFQATT, SNEGSKA (reference sequence). The V segment lost 3 bases and the J segment 4 bases; nucleotides outside the gene matches: 5. As DNA, the CDR3 is TGCAGTGCTAGCTCTAGCGGGACGCCAGATACGCAGTATTTT. Protein sequence: CSASSSGTPDTQYF.

The chain recombines TRBV10-3 with TRBJ2-5, with 8 bases aligning to TRBD2. The V gene's germline CDR1 is ENHRY and CDR2 SYGVKD. The CDR3 runs to 17 residues. V shed 4 bases and J 1 base; nucleotides not matched to a gene: 11. This chain's CDR3 is CAISVSSGRRVQETQYF. The CDR3 DNA reads as TGTGCCATCAGTGTTTCGAGCGGGAGAAGGGTCCAAGAGACCCAGTACTTC.

This clonotype was found many times. The CDR3 region is CASSLPHEQYF. In nucleotides, the CDR3 is TGTGCCAGCAGCCTCCCCCACGAGCAGTACTTC. The rearrangement uses TRBV7-2 and TRBJ2-7; D is unclear. V was pared by 5 bases and J by 5 bases, with 7 bases between. The V gene's germline CDR1 is SGHTA and CDR2 FQGNSA. This CDR3 has 11 amino acids. The whole variable domain, remainder taken from reference TRBV7-2 and TRBJ2-7, is GAGVSQSPSNKVTEKGKDVELRCDPISGHTALYWYRQSLGQGLEFLIYFQGNSAPDKSGLPSDRFSAERTGGSVSTLTIQRTQQEDSAVYLCASSLPHEQYFGPGTRLTVT.

On this clonotype itself: This may arise from a read error, as a much more abundant clone is one base away. The chain is built from TRBV7-2 and TRBJ1-6, with unresolved D. Trimming took 5 bases from V and 11 from J, leaving 19 bases between them. This CDR3 is 15 amino acids long. Per germline, CDR1 SGHTA and CDR2 FQGNSA. The CDR3 here is CASSRVLLTNPPLHF. As DNA, the CDR3 is TGTGCCAGCAGCCGGGTACTGCTGACCAATCCACCCCTCCACTTT.

The chain uses TRBV4-3 and TRBJ2-1; no reliable D call. The CDR3 has 16 amino acids. Trimming took 0 bases from V and 6 from J, leaving 15 bases between them. Germline V gives CDR1 LGHNA, CDR2 YSLEER. CDR3 protein: CASSQDGGVLGNEQFF. CDR3 coding DNA: TGCGCCAGCAGCCAAGATGGCGGAGTTCTGGGCAATGAGCAGTTCTTC.

This clonotype came up many times. The V call is TRBV25-1, the J call TRBJ2-3; 13 bases are a match to TRBD2. The germline gives CDR1 MGHDK, CDR2 SYGVNS. Trimming removed 2 bases from V and 4 bases from J; junction bases left unmatched: 3. The CDR3 is 16 amino acids. The CDR3 here is CASSEGLAGVADTQYF. CDR3 nucleotide sequence: TGTGCCAGCAGTGAAGGACTAGCGGGAGTAGCAGATACGCAGTATTTT.

This sequence joins TRBV20-1 and TRBJ2-3; D ambiguous. Germline V gene lookup returns CDR1 DFQATT and CDR2 SNEGSKA (reference sequence). This CDR3 comprises 14 residues. V was clipped by 2 bases and J by 5 bases, with 14 bases between them. CDR3 DNA: TGCAGTGCTAGATATCCCTTACTCGGAGATACGCAGTATTTT. Amino acids: CSARYPLLGDTQYF.

V usage is TRBV20-1 and J usage is TRBJ2-1; 7 nucleotides match TRBD2. Germline assignment: CDR1 DFQATT and CDR2 SNEGSKA (reference sequence). The V and J ends lost 7 bases and 0 bases, in that order; junction bases with no gene match: 12. The CDR3 has 16 amino acids. The CDR3 bases are TGCAGTGAACTAGTGCCGGGCGGGAGCTCCTACAATGAGCAGTTCTTC. It yields the protein CSELVPGGSSYNEQFF.

The chain employs TRBV28 and TRBJ1-1; D gene ambiguous. The CDR3 extends over 15 amino acids. The germline gives CDR1 MDHEN, CDR2 SYDVKM. V lost 7 bases and J 0 bases, leaving 15 bases between the germline ends. The CDR3 region is CASKPVGVVNTEAFF. The DNA for the CDR3 is TGTGCCAGCAAACCGGTCGGGGTGGTGAACACTGAAGCTTTCTTT.

The sample holds many counts of this clonotype. This chain joins TRBV27 and TRBJ2-1; 8 bases match TRBD2. V shed 5 bases and J 1 base; nucleotides not matched to a gene: 16. From germline, CDR1 is MNHEY and CDR2 SMNVEV (reference sequence). The CDR3 spans 19 residues. CDR3 loop: CASSQPEGLAVLSYNEQFF. Written as DNA, the CDR3 is TGTGCCAGCAGTCAGCCGGAAGGACTAGCAGTTTTGTCCTACAATGAGCAGTTCTTC.

As to this clonotype: A much larger clone is a single base away; this may be a read error. The chain couples TRBV20-1 to TRBJ2-1; TRBD1 matches 9 bases. The CDR3 runs to 13 residues. Germline CDR1 DFQATT, CDR2 SNEGSKA (reference sequence). V gave up 5 bases and J gave up 10 bases; unmatched junction bases: 9. The CDR3 spells CSAPGTGTYEQFF. For the CDR3, the DNA is TGCAGTGCTCCCGGGACAGGGACCTACGAGCAGTTCTTC.

On this clonotype: Relative to the germline gene, one junction end is altered; a read error may explain this. The J gene is TRBJ2-2, the V gene TRBV20-1, with D perhaps assigned TRBD1 or TRBD2 (5 bases each). This CDR3 is 13 amino acids long. Germline CDR1 reads DFQATT; CDR2 reads SNEGSKA (reference sequence). The CDR3 nucleotides are TGCAGTGCCCCCAGCGTGGACACCGGGGAGCTGTCTTTC. Translated: CSAPSVDTGELSF.

This sequence joins TRBV18 and TRBJ1-2, with 8 bases that match TRBD1. The V segment lost 1 base and the J segment 1 base; nucleotides outside the gene matches: 2. The CDR3 sequence is 15 residues long. Germline CDR1 is KGHSH and CDR2 is LQKENI. Here the CDR3 reads CASSPRQGYNYGYTF. In DNA form, the CDR3 reads TGTGCCAGCTCACCACGACAGGGGTATAACTATGGCTACACCTTC.

This chain connects TRBV7-9 to TRBJ2-7; possible D gene TRBD2, 5 bases. V lost 2 bases to trimming and J lost 2 bases, with 19 bases between them. Germline V gene sequence: CDR1 SEHNR, CDR2 FQNEAQ (reference sequence). This CDR3 is 17 amino acids long. CDR3 sequence (DNA): TGTGCCAGCAGCTTACCTGCCTCTGGCGGGCCGACCTACGAGCAGTACTTC. It specifies CASSLPASGGPTYEQYF. Complete variable domain (other parts from reference TRBV7-9 and TRBJ2-7): DTGVSQNPRHKITKRGQNVTFRCDPISEHNRLYWYRQTLGQGPEFLTYFQNEAQLEKSRLLSDRFSAERPKGSFSTLEIQRTEQGDSAMYLCASSLPASGGPTYEQYFGPGTRLTVT.